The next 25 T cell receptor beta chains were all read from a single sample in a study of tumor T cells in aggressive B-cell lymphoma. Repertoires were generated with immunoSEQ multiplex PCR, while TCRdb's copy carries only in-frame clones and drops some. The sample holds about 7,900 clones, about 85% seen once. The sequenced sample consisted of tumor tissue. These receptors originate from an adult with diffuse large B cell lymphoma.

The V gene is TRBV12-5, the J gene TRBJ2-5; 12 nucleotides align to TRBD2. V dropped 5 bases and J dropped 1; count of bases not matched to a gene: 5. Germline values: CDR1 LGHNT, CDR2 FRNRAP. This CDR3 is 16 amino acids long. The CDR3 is CASGEGLAGSQETQYF. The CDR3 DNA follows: TGTGCTAGTGGTGAAGGACTAGCGGGGAGCCAAGAGACCCAGTACTTC. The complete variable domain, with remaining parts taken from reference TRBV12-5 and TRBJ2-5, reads DARVTQTPRHKVTEMGQEVTMRCQPILGHNTVFWYRQTMMQGLELLAYFRNRAPLDDSGMPKDRFSAEMPDATLATLKIQPSEPRDSAVYFCASGEGLAGSQETQYFGPGTRLLVL.

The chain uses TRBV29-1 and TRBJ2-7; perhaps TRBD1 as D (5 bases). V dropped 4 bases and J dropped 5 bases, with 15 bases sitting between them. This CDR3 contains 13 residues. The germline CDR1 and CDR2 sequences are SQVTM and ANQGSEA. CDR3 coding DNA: TGCAGCGTTGGTTACGGGCAGGGTCACGAGCAGTACTTC. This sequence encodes CSVGYGQGHEQYF.

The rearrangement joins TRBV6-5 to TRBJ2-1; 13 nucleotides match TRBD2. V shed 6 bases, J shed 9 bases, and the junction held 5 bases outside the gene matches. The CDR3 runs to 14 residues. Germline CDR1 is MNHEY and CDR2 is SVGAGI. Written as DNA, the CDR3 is TGTGCCAGCAGCGGACTAGCGGGAGAGTCTGAGCAGTTCTTC. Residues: CASSGLAGESEQFF.

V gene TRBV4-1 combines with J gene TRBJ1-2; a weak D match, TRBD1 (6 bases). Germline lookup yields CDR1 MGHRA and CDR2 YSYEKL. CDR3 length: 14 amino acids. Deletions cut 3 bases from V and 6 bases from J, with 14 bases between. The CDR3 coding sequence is TGCGCCAGCAGCCAGGTAGACAGGCTCGATGGCTACACCTTC. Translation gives CASSQVDRLDGYTF.

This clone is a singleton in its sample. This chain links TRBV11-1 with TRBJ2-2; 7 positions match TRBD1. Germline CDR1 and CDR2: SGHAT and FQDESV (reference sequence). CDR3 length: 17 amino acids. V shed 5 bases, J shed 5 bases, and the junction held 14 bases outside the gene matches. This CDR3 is CASSPSGFLRGTGELFF. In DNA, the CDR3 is TGTGCCAGCAGCCCCAGCGGCTTCCTCAGGGGGACCGGGGAGCTGTTTTTT. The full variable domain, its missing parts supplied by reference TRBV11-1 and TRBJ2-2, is EAEVAQSPRYKITEKSQAVAFWCDPISGHATLYWYRQILGQGPELLVQFQDESVVDDSQLPKDRFSAERLKGVDSTLKIQPAELGDSAMYLCASSPSGFLRGTGELFFGEGSRLTVL.

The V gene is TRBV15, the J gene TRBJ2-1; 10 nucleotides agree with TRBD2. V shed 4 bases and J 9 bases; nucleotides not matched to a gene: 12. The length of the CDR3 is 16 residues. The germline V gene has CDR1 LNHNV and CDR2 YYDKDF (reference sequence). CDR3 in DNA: TGTGCCACCAGCAATCCTTCTAGCGGGAGTGACGGTGAGCAGTTCTTC. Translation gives CATSNPSSGSDGEQFF.

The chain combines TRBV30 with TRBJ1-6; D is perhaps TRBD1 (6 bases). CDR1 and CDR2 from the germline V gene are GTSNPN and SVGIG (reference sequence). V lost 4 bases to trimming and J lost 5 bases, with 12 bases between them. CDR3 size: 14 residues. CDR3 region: CAWTQGPDNSPLHF. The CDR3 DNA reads TGTGCCTGGACCCAGGGGCCTGATAATTCACCCCTCCACTTT. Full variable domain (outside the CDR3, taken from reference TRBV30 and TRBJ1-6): SQTIHQWPATLVQPVGSPLSLECTVEGTSNPNLYWYRQAAGRGLQLLFYSVGIGQISSEVPQNLSASRPQDRQFILSSKKLLLSDSGFYLCAWTQGPDNSPLHFGNGTRLTVT.

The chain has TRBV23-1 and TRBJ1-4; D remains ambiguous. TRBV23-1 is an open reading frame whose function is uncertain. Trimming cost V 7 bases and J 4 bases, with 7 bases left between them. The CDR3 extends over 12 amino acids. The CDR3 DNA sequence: TGCGCCAGCAAAGAGGGTAATGAAAAACTGTTTTTT. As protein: CASKEGNEKLFF.

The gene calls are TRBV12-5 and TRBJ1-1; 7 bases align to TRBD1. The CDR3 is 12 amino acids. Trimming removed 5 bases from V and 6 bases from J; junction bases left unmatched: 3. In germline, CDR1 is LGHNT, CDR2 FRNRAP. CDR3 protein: CASGLDRAEAFF. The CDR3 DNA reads TGTGCTAGTGGTCTCGACAGGGCTGAAGCTTTCTTT.

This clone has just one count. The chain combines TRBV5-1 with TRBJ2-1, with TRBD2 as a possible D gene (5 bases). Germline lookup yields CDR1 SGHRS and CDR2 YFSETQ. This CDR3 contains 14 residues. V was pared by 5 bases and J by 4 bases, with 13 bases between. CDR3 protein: CASSRGGNYNEQFF. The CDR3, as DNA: TGCGCCAGCAGTCGGGGTGGAAATTACAATGAGCAGTTCTTC.

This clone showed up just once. This CDR3 reads CAIKSGGIRTDTQYF. CDR3 coding DNA: TGTGCCATCAAATCAGGGGGCATCCGCACAGATACGCAGTATTTT. The chain has TRBV10-3 and TRBJ2-3; TRBD1 agrees at 8 bases. J gave up 1 base and V 7 bases, and 7 bases lay outside the gene matches. The CDR3 consists of 15 residues. Looked up from germline, CDR1 is ENHRY and CDR2 is SYGVKD.

CDR3 in amino acids: CASSDTGPATNEKLFF. DNA for the CDR3: TGCGCCAGCAGCGATACAGGGCCAGCAACTAATGAAAAACTGTTTTTT. This sequence joins TRBV4-1 and TRBJ1-4, with D possibly matching TRBD1 (6 bases). V gave up 5 bases and J gave up 0 bases, with 13 bases separating them. Germline loops: CDR1 MGHRA, CDR2 YSYEKL. The CDR3 consists of 16 residues.

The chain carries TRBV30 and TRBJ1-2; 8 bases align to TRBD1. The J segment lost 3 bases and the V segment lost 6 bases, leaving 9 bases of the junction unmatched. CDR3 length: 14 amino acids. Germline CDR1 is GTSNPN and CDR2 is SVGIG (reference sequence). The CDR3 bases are TGTGCCTGCAACCCAGGACAGGGACACTATGGCTACACCTTC. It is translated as CACNPGQGHYGYTF.

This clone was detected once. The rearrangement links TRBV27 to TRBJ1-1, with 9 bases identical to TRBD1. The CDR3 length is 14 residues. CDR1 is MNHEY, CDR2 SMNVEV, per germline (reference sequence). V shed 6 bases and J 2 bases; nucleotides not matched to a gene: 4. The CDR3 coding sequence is TGTGCCAGCAGCGTACAGGGGGCTAACACTGAAGCTTTCTTT. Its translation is CASSVQGANTEAFF.

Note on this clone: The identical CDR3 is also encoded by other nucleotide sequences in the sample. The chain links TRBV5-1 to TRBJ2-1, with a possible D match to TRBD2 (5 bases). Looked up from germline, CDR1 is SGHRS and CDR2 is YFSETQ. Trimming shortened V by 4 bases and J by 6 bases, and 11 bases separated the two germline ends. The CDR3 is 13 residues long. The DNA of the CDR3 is TGCGCCAGCAGCCCCGGGGTCGGCAATGAGCAGTTCTTC. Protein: CASSPGVGNEQFF. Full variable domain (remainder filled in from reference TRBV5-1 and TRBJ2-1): KAGVTQTPRYLIKTRGQQVTLSCSPISGHRSVSWYQQTPGQGLQFLFEYFSETQRNKGNFPGRFSGRQFSNSRSEMNVSTLELGDSALYLCASSPGVGNEQFFGPGTRLTVL.

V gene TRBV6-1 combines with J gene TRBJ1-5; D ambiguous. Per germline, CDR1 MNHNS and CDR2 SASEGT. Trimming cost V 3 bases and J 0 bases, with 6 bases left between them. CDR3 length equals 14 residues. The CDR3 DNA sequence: TGTGCCAGCAGTGACGGTTATAGCAATCAGCCCCAGCATTTT. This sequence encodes CASSDGYSNQPQHF.

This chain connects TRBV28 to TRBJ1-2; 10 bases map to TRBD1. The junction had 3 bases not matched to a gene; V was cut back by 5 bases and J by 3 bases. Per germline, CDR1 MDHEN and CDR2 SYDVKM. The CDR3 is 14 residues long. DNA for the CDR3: TGTGCCAGCAGTATGACAGGGGGCGACTATGGCTACACCTTC. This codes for CASSMTGGDYGYTF.

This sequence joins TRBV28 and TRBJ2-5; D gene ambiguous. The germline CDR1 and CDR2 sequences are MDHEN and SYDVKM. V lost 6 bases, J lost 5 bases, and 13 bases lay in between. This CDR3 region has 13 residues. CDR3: CASSADNEETQYF. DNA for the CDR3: TGTGCCAGCAGCGCAGACAATGAGGAGACCCAGTACTTC.

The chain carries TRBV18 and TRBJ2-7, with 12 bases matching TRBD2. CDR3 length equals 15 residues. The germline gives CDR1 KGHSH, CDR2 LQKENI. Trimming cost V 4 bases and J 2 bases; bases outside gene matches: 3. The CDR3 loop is CASSLRTSGAYEQYF. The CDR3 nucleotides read TGTGCCAGCTCACTCAGGACTAGCGGGGCCTACGAGCAGTACTTC.

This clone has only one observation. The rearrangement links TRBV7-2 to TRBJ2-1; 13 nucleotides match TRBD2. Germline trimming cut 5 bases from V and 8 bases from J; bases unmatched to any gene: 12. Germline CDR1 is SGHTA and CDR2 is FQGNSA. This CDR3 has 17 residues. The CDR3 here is CASSPTSGRVRRDEQFF. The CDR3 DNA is TGTGCCAGCAGCCCAACTAGCGGGAGGGTCCGGCGCGATGAGCAGTTCTTC. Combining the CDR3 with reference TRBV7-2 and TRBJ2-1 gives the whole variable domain GAGVSQSPSNKVTEKGKDVELRCDPISGHTALYWYRQSLGQGLEFLIYFQGNSAPDKSGLPSDRFSAERTGGSVSTLTIQRTQQEDSAVYLCASSPTSGRVRRDEQFFGPGTRLTVL.

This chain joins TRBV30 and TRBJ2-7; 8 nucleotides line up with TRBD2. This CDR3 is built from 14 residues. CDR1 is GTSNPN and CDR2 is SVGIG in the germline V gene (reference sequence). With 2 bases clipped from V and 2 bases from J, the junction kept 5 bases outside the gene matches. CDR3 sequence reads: CAWSTDSGTYEQYF. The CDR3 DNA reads TGTGCCTGGAGTACGGATAGCGGGACCTACGAGCAGTACTTC.

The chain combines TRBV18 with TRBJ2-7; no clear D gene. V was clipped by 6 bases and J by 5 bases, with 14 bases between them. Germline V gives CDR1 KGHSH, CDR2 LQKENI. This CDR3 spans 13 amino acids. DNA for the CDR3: TGTGCCAGCTCCGTACTATTACGCGACGAGCAGTACTTC. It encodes CASSVLLRDEQYF.

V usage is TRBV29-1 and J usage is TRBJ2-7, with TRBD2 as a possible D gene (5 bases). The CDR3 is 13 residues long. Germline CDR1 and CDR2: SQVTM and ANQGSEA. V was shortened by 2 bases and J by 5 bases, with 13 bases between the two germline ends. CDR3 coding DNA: TGCAGCGTTGAACTGGCCAGAGGGAACGAGCAGTACTTC. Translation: CSVELARGNEQYF.

Here the CDR3 reads CAISESFRGEDQPQHF. The CDR3 nucleotides are TGTGCCATCAGTGAGTCTTTCAGGGGTGAAGATCAGCCCCAGCATTTT. The genes are TRBV10-3 and TRBJ1-5; possible D gene TRBD1, 6 bases. Trimming removed 0 bases from V and 5 bases from J, with 14 bases in between. Germline values: CDR1 ENHRY, CDR2 SYGVKD. The CDR3 loop spans 16 amino acids.

CDR3 in amino acids: CASTLLLAGASTDTQYF. Here the CDR3 DNA reads TGTGCCAGCACCCTCCTACTAGCGGGGGCTAGCACAGATACGCAGTATTTT. The chain uses TRBV28 and TRBJ2-3; TRBD2 agrees at 11 bases. The CDR3 is 17 amino acids. Germline CDR1 and CDR2: MDHEN and SYDVKM. The V and J ends lost 7 bases and 0 bases, in that order; junction bases with no gene match: 9. The whole variable domain, filled in from reference TRBV28 and TRBJ2-3, reads DVKVTQSSRYLVKRTGEKVFLECVQDMDHENMFWYRQDPGLGLRLIYFSYDVKMKEKGDIPEGYSVSREKKERFSLILESASTNQTSMYLCASTLLLAGASTDTQYFGPGTRLTVL.